A single sample gave rise to the 28 T cell receptor beta chains below, sequenced in a study of read filtering for tumor transcriptome and immune sequencing. Molecular barcoded adaptors covering alpha/delta and beta/gamma chains were used on roughly 400 ng RNA. TCRdb redid the calling of the reads with MiXCR, one entry per CDR3 protein. This table holds about 50,000 distinct CDR3 sequences, roughly 19% found once. The sequenced sample consisted of a population of CD138-negative cells sorted from bone marrow. The receptors shown here come from a donor at least 40 years old with multiple myeloma.

A note on this clonotype: Compared with germline, one end of the junction differs, possibly owing to a read error. The chain uses TRBV10-3 and TRBJ2-1; 9 positions match TRBD2. The CDR3 runs 14 residues. Germline assignment: CDR1 ENHRY and CDR2 SYGVKD. CDR3 region: CAITKVAGENVQFF. The CDR3 DNA follows: TGTGCCATCACTAAGGTAGCGGGAGAAAATGTGCAGTTCTTC.

This clonotype was seen at least ten times. V usage is TRBV5-1 and J usage is TRBJ2-1; D uncertain. The CDR3 length is 17 residues. Germline lookup yields CDR1 SGHRS and CDR2 YFSETQ. Trimming cost V 2 bases and J 7 bases, with 22 bases left between them. CDR3 protein: CASSLRVASSRANEQFF. The CDR3 nucleotides are TGCGCCAGCAGCTTAAGAGTGGCTTCCTCCCGCGCGAATGAGCAGTTCTTC.

At least ten counts were recorded for this clonotype. The V gene is TRBV23-1, the J gene TRBJ2-5; D is undetermined. TRBV23-1 is reported as an ORF; its role is uncertain. Trimming pared 6 bases from V and 2 bases from J, leaving 13 bases between. The CDR3 sequence is 14 residues long. CDR3 DNA: TGCGCCAGCAGGCCTAATCCGATACAAGAGACCCAGTACTTC. Translating gives CASRPNPIQETQYF.

This clonotype was detected many times. The chain combines TRBV19 with TRBJ2-2; unclear D gene. The V end was cut by 4 bases, the J end by 6 bases, with 18 bases between. Germline CDR1 is LNHDA and CDR2 is SQIVND (reference sequence). CDR3 size: 16 residues. CDR3 sequence reads: CASSKKTAIQSGELFF. For the CDR3, the DNA is TGTGCCAGTAGTAAAAAGACGGCGATTCAATCCGGGGAGCTGTTTTTT.

This clonotype was recorded at least ten times. The chain is built from TRBV7-2 and TRBJ2-3, with a possible D match to TRBD1 (6 bases). Trimming took 3 bases from V and 3 from J, leaving 13 bases between them. Germline V gives CDR1 SGHTA, CDR2 FQGNSA. The CDR3 spans 15 residues. CDR3 in amino acids: CASSFNWGPTDTQYF. CDR3 bases: TGTGCCAGCAGCTTCAACTGGGGGCCAACAGATACGCAGTATTTT.

Details on this clonotype: Germline is not matched at one junction end, which may reflect a read error. The chain employs TRBV3-1 and TRBJ2-1, with D perhaps matching TRBD2 (5 bases). The CDR3 is made up of 13 amino acids. CDR1 is LGHDT and CDR2 is YNNKEL in the germline V gene (reference sequence). CDR3 in DNA: TGTGCCAGCAGCCAAGACTCGGCGAGGGCGCAGCTCTTC. It encodes CASSQDSARAQLF.

This clonotype was seen repeatedly, ten times or more. This rearrangement joins TRBV12-3 or TRBV12-4 to TRBJ2-1; D not resolved. The length of the CDR3 is 15 residues. V was cut by 10 bases and J by 7 bases, with 23 bases left in between. The CDR3, as DNA: TGTGCCATCTCAAAAGTTGTATCTAGTTTGAATGAGCAGTTCTTC. Protein product: CAISKVVSSLNEQFF.

A word on this clonotype: One base away lies a much larger clone, so this may be a sequencing read error. This is likely a read error, given that the CDR3 carries no conserved phenylalanine or tryptophan at its end. The chain carries TRBV19 and TRBJ1-1, with D unclear. Germline V gene sequence: CDR1 LNHDA, CDR2 SQIVND (reference sequence). The V end lost 9 bases, the J end lost 3 bases, and 11 bases lay between the germline ends. There are 12 residues in the CDR3. CDR3 residues: CARLEEYTEAFL. The CDR3 DNA sequence: TGTGCCAGACTGGAGGAATACACTGAAGCTTTCCTT.

Ten or more counts support this clonotype. J is TRBJ2-3 and V is TRBV7-3; either TRBD1 or TRBD2 may fit D (5 bases each). This CDR3 has 16 residues. Germline values: CDR1 SGHTA, CDR2 FQGTGA. Trimming stripped 0 bases from V and 6 bases from J, with 16 bases between. This chain's CDR3 is CASSLTGTGSFDTQYF. The CDR3 nucleotides read TGTGCCAGCAGCTTAACAGGGACCGGTTCATTTGATACGCAGTATTTT. Filled out from reference TRBV7-3 and TRBJ2-3, the complete variable domain reads GAGVSQTPSNKVTEKGKYVELRCDPISGHTALYWYRQSLGQGPEFLIYFQGTGAADDSGLPNDRFFAVRPEGSVSTLKIQRTERGDSAVYLCASSLTGTGSFDTQYFGPGTRLTVL.

This clonotype was counted many times. The chain couples TRBV5-1 to TRBJ1-1, with D hard to call. V shed 4 bases and J shed 2 bases, with 9 bases lying between them. Per the germline V gene, CDR1 is SGHRS and CDR2 is YFSETQ. The CDR3 has 13 amino acids. The CDR3 spells CASSPRPNTEAFF. CDR3 DNA sequence: TGCGCCAGCAGCCCCCGACCCAACACTGAAGCTTTCTTT.

This clonotype was recorded at least ten times. The V call is TRBV6-2 or TRBV6-3, the J call TRBJ2-3; D uncertain. This CDR3 is built from 13 residues. Germline lookup yields CDR1 MNHEY and CDR2 SVGEGT. The V end lost 2 bases, the J end lost 2 bases, and 5 bases lay between the germline ends. The CDR3 loop is CASSYQATDTQYF. CDR3 DNA sequence: TGTGCCAGCAGTTACCAGGCCACAGATACGCAGTATTTT.

For this clonotype: The CDR3 end shows no conserved phenylalanine or tryptophan, and so a read error is likely. This chain connects TRBV11-1 to TRBJ2-1; D is possibly TRBD2 (5 bases). Germline assignment: CDR1 SGHAT and CDR2 FQDESV (reference sequence). This CDR3 has 16 amino acids. The CDR3 spells CASSSWGAEAYNGQFS. The CDR3 DNA sequence: TGTGCCAGCAGCTCATGGGGAGCGGAGGCCTACAATGGGCAGTTCTCC.

This clonotype was counted many times. This sequence joins TRBV20-1 and TRBJ2-5; the D gene is possibly TRBD1 (6 bases). Trimming removed 0 bases from V and 4 bases from J, with 27 bases in between. There are 19 residues in the CDR3. Germline assignment: CDR1 DFQATT and CDR2 SNEGSKA (reference sequence). CDR3 protein: CSARELGARVEETRETQYF. The DNA of the CDR3 is TGCAGTGCTAGAGAGCTGGGGGCCAGGGTGGAAGAGACCAGAGAGACCCAGTACTTC.

The chain links TRBV9 to TRBJ2-3, with D unclear. V lost 3 bases, J lost 8 bases, and 10 bases lay in between. This CDR3 contains 12 residues. Germline V gene lookup returns CDR1 SGDLS and CDR2 YYNGEE. The CDR3 nucleotides read TGTGCCAGCAGCGGGGTATTCCCTACGCAGTATTTT. Its protein is CASSGVFPTQYF.

On this clonotype: Lacking the conserved final phenylalanine or tryptophan, this CDR3 likely reflects a read error. The rearrangement uses TRBV19 and TRBJ1-5, with TRBD1 identical over 7 bases. Germline CDR1 LNHDA, CDR2 SQIVND (reference sequence). This CDR3 has 18 residues. Here the CDR3 DNA reads TGTGCCAGTAGTACGTCAGGGGGAAGGATTAACAGCAATCAGCCTCAGCATTCT. Translation: CASSTSGGRINSNQPQHS.

For this clonotype: This could be a read error, since a much larger clone is one nucleotide away. V is TRBV5-1 and J is TRBJ2-5; the D is unclear. Trimming shortened V by 1 base and J by 2 bases, and 15 bases separated the two germline ends. The CDR3 runs 16 residues. Germline lookup yields CDR1 SGHRS and CDR2 YFSETQ. The CDR3, as DNA: TGCGCCAGCAGCTTGTTTAGAGTACCTGGACAAGAGACCCAGTACTTC. This translates into CASSLFRVPGQETQYF.

This clonotype appeared a single time. It may be a read error: a sequence one base away is much more abundant. Because the CDR3 is missing its conserved closing phenylalanine or tryptophan, this is likely a read error. The chain employs TRBV6-1 and TRBJ1-1, with a weak D call TRBD1 (5 bases). CDR1 and CDR2 from the germline V gene are MNHNS and SASEGT. The CDR3 totals 12 residues. V lost 6 bases and J 3 bases, leaving 8 bases between the germline ends. CDR3 coding DNA: TGTGCCAGCAGCGCAGGGTACACTGAAGCTTTCGTT. Encoded protein: CASSAGYTEAFV.

In the case of this clonotype: Given a much more abundant clone one base away, this may be a read error. Since no conserved phenylalanine or tryptophan closes the CDR3, a read error is the likely cause. The DNA for the CDR3 is TGTGCCAGCAGCTTAGAGCTAGTGAAAGAGACCCAGTACCTC. It codes for CASSLELVKETQYL. The genes are TRBV7-8 and TRBJ2-5; D unclear. The CDR3 is made up of 14 amino acids. The germline V gene has CDR1 SGHVS and CDR2 FQNEAQ. V lost 1 base, J lost 3 bases, and 9 bases lay in between.

This clonotype was picked up many times. The CDR3 DNA is TGCAGTGCTAGTCCGGACGGCAGAGTTCAGCCCCAGCATTTT. This sequence encodes CSASPDGRVQPQHF. The genes are TRBV20-1 and TRBJ1-5; no reliable D call. CDR3 length equals 14 residues. The germline gives CDR1 DFQATT, CDR2 SNEGSKA (reference sequence). V was cut by 3 bases and J by 6 bases, with 15 bases left in between.

This clonotype occurred many times. The chain recombines TRBV23-1 with TRBJ2-7; 14 bases are shared with TRBD2. TRBV23-1 has ORF status, its function being uncertain. The CDR3 runs 17 residues. The ends lost 4 bases at V and 4 bases at J; junction bases unmatched: 9. CDR3 DNA: TGCGCCAGCAGTCTAGGAGGGACTAGCGGGAGATCATACGAGCAGTACTTC. Translated: CASSLGGTSGRSYEQYF.

This chain joins TRBV20-1 and TRBJ2-3; a weak D match, TRBD2 (6 bases). The CDR3 spans 14 residues. Germline V gene sequence: CDR1 DFQATT, CDR2 SNEGSKA (reference sequence). The CDR3 sequence: CSPFRDSLTDTQYF. The CDR3 DNA reads TGCAGCCCTTTCCGGGACTCGCTCACAGATACGCAGTATTTT.

This clonotype was seen repeatedly, ten times or more. The chain employs TRBV19 and TRBJ1-4; D gene ambiguous. Trimming stripped 5 bases from V and 15 bases from J, with 16 bases between. Germline CDR1 and CDR2: LNHDA and SQIVND (reference sequence). This CDR3 is 12 amino acids long. CDR3 coding DNA: TGTGCCAGTAGTCCTCGACAAACTAAGGTGTTTTTT. Translation: CASSPRQTKVFF.

Comments on this clonotype: Likely a read error: the CDR3 ends without its conserved phenylalanine or tryptophan. The chain is built from TRBV27 and TRBJ1-1; no clear D. The CDR3 spans 13 residues. Germline CDR1 is MNHEY and CDR2 is SMNVEV (reference sequence). The ends were cut back, 6 bases at V and 8 bases at J, with 16 bases in the middle. The CDR3 DNA reads TGTGCCAGCAGAGAAGGGTTTTCCACCGAAGCTTTCCTT. Its protein product is CASREGFSTEAFL.

This clonotype was found many times. The J gene is TRBJ2-3, the V gene TRBV7-3; TRBD2 might be the D (7 bases). Deletions cut 3 bases from V and 6 bases from J, with 13 bases between. In germline, CDR1 is SGHTA, CDR2 FQGTGA. CDR3 length: 14 residues. The CDR3 DNA sequence: TGTGCCAGCAGCTTGGAAGGGGGGGCGGATACGCAGTATTTT. Translation: CASSLEGGADTQYF.

This clonotype was counted ten times or more. This rearrangement joins TRBV6-2 or TRBV6-3 to TRBJ2-7, with TRBD2 matching over 13 bases. Germline CDR1 and CDR2: MNHEY and SVGEGT. CDR3 length: 16 amino acids. Trimming removed 8 bases from V and 6 bases from J; junction bases left unmatched: 13. The CDR3 DNA is TGTGCCAGCGCCCTCCTGAGACTAGCGGGAGGAAGCGAGCAGTACTTC. Its protein product is CASALLRLAGGSEQYF.

The sample holds one count of this clonotype. A read error may explain this, as a much larger clone is one base away. This CDR3 is missing its conserved last phenylalanine or tryptophan, likely due to a read error. This chain uses TRBV5-1 with TRBJ1-1, with 12 bases that match TRBD1. The CDR3 is 15 residues long. CDR1 is SGHRS and CDR2 is YFSETQ in the germline V gene. J lost 6 bases, V lost 4 bases, and 7 bases had no gene match. CDR3: CASSLGGQGAPEAFS. The CDR3 bases are TGCGCCAGCAGCCTGGGGGGACAGGGGGCCCCTGAAGCTTTCTCT.

This clonotype was observed many times. The rearrangement uses TRBV20-1 and TRBJ2-7; 8 bases are shared with TRBD1. Trimming cost V 3 bases and J 4 bases; bases outside gene matches: 2. The germline CDR1 and CDR2 sequences are DFQATT and SNEGSKA (reference sequence). This CDR3 is 12 amino acids long. The DNA of the CDR3 is TGCAGTGCTAGGCAGGGGGCTTACGAGCAGTACTTC. Amino acid sequence: CSARQGAYEQYF.

There are a few counts of this clonotype. The chain carries TRBV5-1 and TRBJ1-3; possible D gene TRBD1, 6 bases. CDR1 and CDR2 (germline): SGHRS, YFSETQ. Trimming stripped 3 bases from V and 0 bases from J, with 25 bases between. The CDR3 totals 20 residues. In DNA form, the CDR3 reads TGCGCCAGCAGCTCTGAAAGCACGAGAGGGGGAATAAGCTCTGGAAACACCATATATTTT. Translated, it gives CASSSESTRGGISSGNTIYF.